This TCR beta chain originates from a study of Graves' ophthalmopathy and Graves' hyperthyroidism. Study results and limitations: With roughly 69% sensitivity and more than 72% specificity, the model predicted ophthalmopathy progression.

PBMCs came from less than 12 ml of fresh peripheral blood. The V gene lost 10 bases and the J gene lost 3 bases, with 12 bases spanning the gap. CDR1 is MNHEY and CDR2 is SVGAGI in the germline V gene. The CDR3 runs to 12 residues. Comments on this clonotype: The antigen is undetermined.

As the template, RNA transcripts were used to amplify TCR beta CDR3 regions. Second-round multiplex PCR came after a first-round RT-PCR that employed HTBI primers. Each CDR3 protein gets one entry after TCRdb re-called the multiplex PCR reads with MiXCR. The table records around 600,000 distinct CDR3 sequences, about 41% of them present only once. This clonotype originated in an adult man with Graves' ophthalmopathy. The sample consisted of peripheral blood. The V gene is TRBV6-5, the J gene TRBJ1-1; a possible D gene is TRBD1 (5 bases). DNA of the CDR3: TGTGCCACCCGGTGGGGCCACACTGAAGCTTTCTTT. Its protein is CATRWGHTEAFF.